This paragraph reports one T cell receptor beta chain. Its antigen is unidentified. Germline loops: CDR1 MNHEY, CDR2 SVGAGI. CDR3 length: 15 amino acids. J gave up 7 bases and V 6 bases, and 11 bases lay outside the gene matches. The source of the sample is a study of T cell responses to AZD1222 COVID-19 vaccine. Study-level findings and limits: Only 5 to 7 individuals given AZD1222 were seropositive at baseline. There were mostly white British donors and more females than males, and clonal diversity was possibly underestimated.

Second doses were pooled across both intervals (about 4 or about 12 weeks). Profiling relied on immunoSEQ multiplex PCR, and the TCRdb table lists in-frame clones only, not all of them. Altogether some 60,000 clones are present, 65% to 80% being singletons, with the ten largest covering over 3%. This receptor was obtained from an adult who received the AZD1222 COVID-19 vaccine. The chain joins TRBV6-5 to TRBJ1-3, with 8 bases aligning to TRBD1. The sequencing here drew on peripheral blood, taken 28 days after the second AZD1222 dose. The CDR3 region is CASRQQGGERNTIYF. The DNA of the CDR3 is TGTGCCAGCAGGCAACAGGGGGGTGAAAGGAACACCATATATTTT.